This is a list of T cell receptor beta chains from one sample in a study of blood T cells in healthy people across ages. TCRdb itself ran the 5' RACE reads through MiXCR, one entry per CDR3 protein. The repertoire holds 580,000 or so distinct CDR3 sequences, 47% seen once, with about 26% in the top ten. Sequenced material: blood. The receptor source for this set is an elderly man in good health. CDR3s include the opening cysteine and the closing phenylalanine or tryptophan. The D gene is left open where the match is weak. Some rows have no size entry. The others give once, few or many, or a class for an expanded clone.

d_call: TRBD1; clone_size: -; j_call: TRBJ2-1; v_call: TRBV7-2; cdr3_nt: TGTGCCAGCAGCTTAGCGAGGGACAGGGTATCCTACAATGAGCAGTTCTTC; cdr3_aa: CASSLARDRVSYNEQFF
d_call: -; clone_size: -; j_call: TRBJ2-2; v_call: TRBV14; cdr3_nt: TGTGCCAGCAGCCCCCGCCTAGCGAACACCGGGGAGCTGTTTTTT; cdr3_aa: CASSPRLANTGELFF
d_call: -; clone_size: few; j_call: TRBJ2-3; v_call: TRBV5-1; cdr3_nt: TGCGCCAGCAGCGTAGGACAGTACACAGATACGCAGTATTTT; cdr3_aa: CASSVGQYTDTQYF
d_call: TRBD1; clone_size: few; j_call: TRBJ2-7; v_call: TRBV5-6; cdr3_nt: TGTGCCAGCAGCTTGGCTGGTACAGGGGTGAGTGAGCAGTACTTC; cdr3_aa: CASSLAGTGVSEQYF
d_call: -; clone_size: once; j_call: TRBJ2-2; v_call: TRBV9; cdr3_nt: TGTGCCAGCAGCGTAGGAGGTGGGGAGTCCGGGGAGCTGTTTTTT; cdr3_aa: CASSVGGGESGELFF
d_call: TRBD2; clone_size: few; j_call: TRBJ2-3; v_call: TRBV20-1; cdr3_nt: TGCAGTGCTAGAAACCCGGGAGGCAGCACAGATACGCAGTATTTT; cdr3_aa: CSARNPGGSTDTQYF
d_call: -; clone_size: -; j_call: TRBJ1-1; v_call: TRBV7-2; cdr3_nt: TGTGCCAGCAGCTACGGGGAGGTCATGAACACTGAAGCTTTCTTT; cdr3_aa: CASSYGEVMNTEAFF
d_call: TRBD2; clone_size: -; j_call: TRBJ2-5; v_call: TRBV9; cdr3_nt: TGTGCCAGCAGCGGCCCGGGGGGACAAGAGACCCAGTACTTC; cdr3_aa: CASSGPGGQETQYF
d_call: -; clone_size: -; j_call: TRBJ1-2; v_call: TRBV21-1; cdr3_nt: TGTGCCAGCAGCATCACCCGGGGGGGAGTGAAGTATGGCTACACCTTC; cdr3_aa: CASSITRGGVKYGYTF
d_call: -; clone_size: -; j_call: TRBJ2-2; v_call: TRBV4-3; cdr3_nt: TGCGCCAGCAGCCAAGCGGCGGAGAACACCGGGGAGCTGTTTTTT; cdr3_aa: CASSQAAENTGELFF
d_call: TRBD1; clone_size: -; j_call: TRBJ2-3; v_call: TRBV20-1; cdr3_nt: TGCAGTGCTGTCCCGGGACAGGATGCGCGGTATTTT; cdr3_aa: CSAVPGQDARYF
d_call: TRBD1; clone_size: -; j_call: TRBJ2-7; v_call: TRBV7-2; cdr3_nt: TGTGCCAGCAGCACCCGGACAGGGGCCCCCTACGAGCAGTACTTC; cdr3_aa: CASSTRTGAPYEQYF
d_call: -; clone_size: -; j_call: TRBJ2-1; v_call: TRBV5-4; cdr3_nt: TGTGCCAGCAGCTTGGATAAGGGATCCTACAATGAGCAGTTCTTC; cdr3_aa: CASSLDKGSYNEQFF
d_call: -; clone_size: -; j_call: TRBJ2-7; v_call: TRBV28; cdr3_nt: TGTGCCAGCAGTTCCCCAGGGGCGACCTACGAGCAGTACTTC; cdr3_aa: CASSSPGATYEQYF
d_call: TRBD2; clone_size: few; j_call: TRBJ2-7; v_call: TRBV28; cdr3_nt: TGTGCCAGCAGTCGGGGGGGAACCGGGAGTACTATAGACGAGCAGTACTTC; cdr3_aa: CASSRGGTGSTIDEQYF
d_call: -; clone_size: -; j_call: TRBJ1-5; v_call: TRBV7-2; cdr3_nt: TGTGCCAGCAGGGTAGGGACCCAGGGCAATCAGCCCCAGCATTTT; cdr3_aa: CASRVGTQGNQPQHF
d_call: -; clone_size: -; j_call: TRBJ2-3; v_call: TRBV6-6; cdr3_nt: TGTGCCAGCAGTTACTCTGGCGGAACTAGCACAGATACGCAGTATTTT; cdr3_aa: CASSYSGGTSTDTQYF
d_call: -; clone_size: few; j_call: TRBJ1-1; v_call: TRBV7-9; cdr3_nt: TGTGCCAGCAGCCACGTTGGGGGGGAGGCTTTCTTT; cdr3_aa: CASSHVGGEAFF
d_call: TRBD1; clone_size: -; j_call: TRBJ1-2; v_call: TRBV5-1; cdr3_nt: TGCGCCAGCAGACAGGGACAGCGCTATGGCTACACCTTC; cdr3_aa: CASRQGQRYGYTF
d_call: -; clone_size: -; j_call: TRBJ2-3; v_call: TRBV9; cdr3_nt: TGTGCCAGCAGCGTGGTGGGGGGCCAGGCCCCAGATACGCAGTATTTT; cdr3_aa: CASSVVGGQAPDTQYF
d_call: TRBD2; clone_size: few; j_call: TRBJ2-7; v_call: TRBV25-1; cdr3_nt: TGTGCCAGCAGTGATTCGCGGCCTAGCGGGAGGGCCGTCCACGAGCAGTACTTC; cdr3_aa: CASSDSRPSGRAVHEQYF
d_call: TRBD2; clone_size: -; j_call: TRBJ2-3; v_call: TRBV2; cdr3_nt: TGTGCCGGGCGGGAGGTCACAGATACGCAGTATTTT; cdr3_aa: CAGREVTDTQYF
d_call: TRBD2; clone_size: few; j_call: TRBJ2-3; v_call: TRBV20-1; cdr3_nt: TGCAGTGCTAACCCCGGGGCTAGCGGAGGGGAGACAGATACGCAGTATTTT; cdr3_aa: CSANPGASGGETDTQYF
d_call: TRBD2; clone_size: -; j_call: TRBJ2-3; v_call: TRBV28; cdr3_nt: TGTGCCAGCAGTTCTGCCCTAGCGGGAGTTTCAAATACGCAGTATTTT; cdr3_aa: CASSSALAGVSNTQYF
d_call: -; clone_size: -; j_call: TRBJ2-1; v_call: TRBV7-2; cdr3_nt: TGTGCCAGCAGCTTTCTGGGGTCCAGCTCCTACAATGAGCAGTTCTTC; cdr3_aa: CASSFLGSSSYNEQFF
d_call: -; clone_size: -; j_call: TRBJ2-5; v_call: TRBV7-9; cdr3_nt: TGTGCCAGCAGCTTATCCGGAAGGGCCCTCGGGGAGACCCAGTACTTC; cdr3_aa: CASSLSGRALGETQYF
d_call: TRBD2; clone_size: -; j_call: TRBJ2-1; v_call: TRBV4-3; cdr3_nt: TGCGCCAGCAGCCAAGAGACTAGCGTGTACAATGAGCAGTTCTTC; cdr3_aa: CASSQETSVYNEQFF
d_call: -; clone_size: -; j_call: TRBJ2-1; v_call: TRBV12-3/TRBV12-4; cdr3_nt: TGTGCCAGCAGTTTACCCAACACGCCGGAGCAGTTCTTC; cdr3_aa: CASSLPNTPEQFF
d_call: -; clone_size: -; j_call: TRBJ2-5; v_call: TRBV5-1; cdr3_nt: TGCGCCAGCAGCCTAGGACACCAACAGGGAGAGACCCAGTACTTC; cdr3_aa: CASSLGHQQGETQYF
d_call: -; clone_size: many; j_call: TRBJ2-7; v_call: TRBV29-1; cdr3_nt: TGCAGCGTTGGAGGGACAAACGAGCAGTACTTC; cdr3_aa: CSVGGTNEQYF
d_call: -; clone_size: -; j_call: TRBJ1-4; v_call: TRBV20-1; cdr3_nt: TGCAGTGCCGAAGGGCCGGCTAATGAAAAACTGTTTTTT; cdr3_aa: CSAEGPANEKLFF
d_call: TRBD2; clone_size: -; j_call: TRBJ2-1; v_call: TRBV4-2; cdr3_nt: TGTGCCAGCAGCCGATTTCAGACTAGCGGGGGATACAATGAGCAGTTCTTC; cdr3_aa: CASSRFQTSGGYNEQFF
d_call: -; clone_size: -; j_call: TRBJ2-4; v_call: TRBV6-2/TRBV6-3; cdr3_nt: TGTGCCAGCAGTTACGGTCACAGGGCCATTCAGTACTTC; cdr3_aa: CASSYGHRAIQYF
d_call: -; clone_size: few; j_call: TRBJ1-1; v_call: TRBV12-3/TRBV12-4; cdr3_nt: TGTGCCAGCAGTTTCGTGAAGGGCACTGAAGCTTTCTTT; cdr3_aa: CASSFVKGTEAFF
d_call: TRBD2; clone_size: -; j_call: TRBJ2-1; v_call: TRBV7-9; cdr3_nt: TGTGCCAGCATGCTAGCGGGGGGGCCTAATGAGCAGTTCTTC; cdr3_aa: CASMLAGGPNEQFF
d_call: -; clone_size: -; j_call: TRBJ2-3; v_call: TRBV4-2; cdr3_nt: TGTGCCAGCAGCCAAGATCTACGGATAGGCACAGATACGCAGTATTTT; cdr3_aa: CASSQDLRIGTDTQYF
d_call: TRBD2; clone_size: -; j_call: TRBJ2-7; v_call: TRBV27; cdr3_nt: TGTGCCAGGGTACTAGCGGGAAGCTCCTACAATGAGCAGTACTTC; cdr3_aa: CARVLAGSSYNEQYF
d_call: TRBD1; clone_size: many; j_call: TRBJ1-2; v_call: TRBV6-5; cdr3_nt: TGTGCCAGCAGTCAATGGGACAGCTCATATGGCTACACCTTC; cdr3_aa: CASSQWDSSYGYTF
d_call: -; clone_size: -; j_call: TRBJ1-2; v_call: TRBV20-1; cdr3_nt: TGCAGTGCTAAGGATGCGAGTAACTATGGCTACACTTTC; cdr3_aa: CSAKDASNYGYTF
d_call: -; clone_size: -; j_call: TRBJ2-3; v_call: TRBV20-1; cdr3_nt: TGCAGTGCTAGAGAAGGACACAAAGGCACAGATACGCAGTATTTT; cdr3_aa: CSAREGHKGTDTQYF